This T cell receptor beta chain emerged from a study of CD8 T cells in Susac syndrome. The authors reverse transcribed roughly 0.5 to 1 ug RNA with random hexamers. From the immunoSEQ multiplex PCR reads, TCRdb called clonotypes with MiXCR, one entry per CDR3 protein. The sample contains over 95,000 distinct CDR3 sequences, roughly 91% of which appear only once. The sequenced target, TCR beta, came from blood CD8+ and CD4+ T cells. Trimming left V 0 bases short and J 1 base short, with 6 bases between. Germline CDR1 LNHNV, CDR2 YYDKDF (reference sequence). The CDR3 sequence is 14 residues long. The specimen sequenced was CD4+ T cells from PBMCs. The gene calls are TRBV15 and TRBJ1-1; no clear D gene. This clonotype was sampled from a human donor in good health. CDR3 amino acids: CATSRERKNTEAFF. In nucleotides, the CDR3 is TGTGCCACCAGCAGAGAACGGAAGAACACTGAAGCTTTCTTT.